Listed below are T cell receptor beta chains from one sample, sequenced in a study of regulatory T cells in long-lasting Graves disease. TCRdb redid the calling of the multiplex PCR reads with MiXCR, one entry per CDR3 protein. The repertoire holds over 250,000 distinct CDR3 sequences, around 20% seen once, with 56% in the top ten. Specimen: peripheral blood mononuclear cells (PBMCs), collected when the disease was refractory, from a patient treated with antithyroid drugs. All receptors derive from a female donor with Graves disease. CDR3s include the opening cysteine and the closing phenylalanine or tryptophan. The D gene is left open where the match is weak. Expanded clones get a size class; other rows say once, few or many, or leave the size out.

v_call,clone_size,d_call,j_call,cdr3_aa,cdr3_nt
TRBV7-9,few,-,TRBJ2-5,CASSLLHGETQYF,TGTGCCAGCAGCTTGCTACATGGAGAGACCCAGTACTTC
TRBV4-3,-,-,TRBJ1-4,CASSQGPQSNEKLFF,TGCGCCAGCAGCCAAGGGCCGCAGAGTAATGAAAAACTGTTTTTT
TRBV28,many,TRBD1,TRBJ2-7,CASSPTRTGRWSSYEQYF,TGTGCCAGCAGCCCTACTAGGACAGGTCGGTGGAGCTCCTACGAGCAGTACTTC
TRBV5-5,-,TRBD1,TRBJ2-7,CASSLGINRGIYEQYF,TGTGCCAGCAGCTTGGGGATCAACAGGGGAATCTACGAGCAGTACTTC
TRBV6-1,-,TRBD1,TRBJ1-1,CASGHTGAGTEAFF,TGTGCCAGCGGGCATACAGGGGCGGGTACTGAAGCTTTCTTT
TRBV7-2,-,-,TRBJ2-7,CASSFDGRTYEQYF,TGTGCCAGCAGCTTCGACGGTAGGACCTACGAGCAGTACTTC
TRBV20-1,few,TRBD2,TRBJ2-3,CSARVLREGLHTDTQYF,TGCAGTGCTAGAGTTTTGCGGGAGGGCCTACACACAGATACGCAGTATTTT
TRBV2,few,TRBD1,TRBJ2-1,CASSAGQGVNNEQFF,TGTGCCAGCAGTGCTGGACAGGGGGTTAACAATGAGCAGTTCTTC
TRBV12-3/TRBV12-4,few,-,TRBJ1-3,CASTYDGVTIYF,TGTGCCAGCACCTATGATGGGGTGACCATATATTTT
TRBV9,few,TRBD1,TRBJ2-1,CASSRQGAGLLNEQFF,TGTGCCAGCAGCCGCCAGGGGGCTGGACTTTTAAATGAGCAGTTCTTC
TRBV15,many,TRBD1,TRBJ1-2,CATSRDRRGSNYGYTF,TGTGCCACCAGCAGAGACCGCAGGGGGTCAAACTATGGCTACACCTTC
TRBV30,many,-,TRBJ2-7,CAWTSGEKGTDEQYF,TGTGCCTGGACCTCGGGGGAGAAGGGGACGGACGAGCAGTACTTC
TRBV20-1,few,TRBD1,TRBJ2-7,CSAEDRGNEQYF,TGCAGTGCTGAGGACAGGGGCAACGAGCAGTACTTC
TRBV7-9,-,-,TRBJ2-5,CASSPYLAGMETQYF,TGCGCCAGCAGCCCCTACCTAGCAGGGATGGAGACCCAGTACTTC
TRBV2,few,-,TRBJ2-7,CAGRNGGTYEQYF,TGTGCCGGTAGGAACGGGGGTACCTACGAGCAGTACTTC
TRBV10-3,many,-,TRBJ2-2,CAITTDDTGELFF,TGTGCCATCACAACTGACGACACCGGGGAGCTGTTTTTT
TRBV6-5,-,-,TRBJ1-5,CASSYSAREPNQPQHF,TGTGCCAGCAGTTACTCGGCTAGGGAACCCAATCAGCCCCAGCATTTT
TRBV28,many,TRBD1,TRBJ2-2,CASGTGGRTGELFF,TGTGCCAGCGGAACAGGGGGCCGGACCGGGGAGCTGTTTTTT
TRBV12-3/TRBV12-4,many,TRBD1,TRBJ1-1,CASSLRQGVNTEAFF,TGTGCCAGCAGCCTAAGACAGGGGGTGAACACTGAAGCTTTCTTT
TRBV28,many,TRBD2,TRBJ2-7,CASSPAGASYEQYF,TGTGCCAGCAGCCCAGCGGGAGCCTCCTACGAGCAGTACTTC
TRBV5-1,many,-,TRBJ1-1,CASSPFPSTVNTEAFF,TGCGCCAGCAGCCCCTTTCCATCTACAGTGAACACTGAAGCTTTCTTT
TRBV20-1,-,TRBD1,TRBJ1-1,CSAHTGDPNTEAFF,TGCAGTGCTCATACAGGGGATCCGAACACTGAAGCTTTCTTT
TRBV4-3,-,-,TRBJ1-1,CASSHALEAPMNTEAFF,TGCGCCAGCAGCCACGCCCTCGAGGCCCCTATGAACACTGAAGCTTTCTTT
TRBV6-1,few,-,TRBJ2-5,CAVQARGAGETQYF,TGTGCCGTCCAGGCGAGGGGGGCAGGGGAGACCCAGTACTTC
TRBV5-1,few,-,TRBJ1-1,CASSSGGFTEAFF,TGCGCCAGCAGCTCGGGGGGGTTCACTGAAGCTTTCTTT
TRBV18,-,-,TRBJ1-4,CASSPGHLEKLFF,TGTGCCAGCTCTCCGGGACATCTGGAAAAACTGTTTTTT